One T cell receptor (beta chain) is described in this entry. The data were taken from a study of blood T cell repertoires in COVID-19. TCRdb's table, derived via immunoSEQ multiplex PCR, lists solely in-frame clones and lacks some. The data contain more than 250,000 clones, approximately 86% of them singletons. The CDR3 contains 11 residues. Trimming removed 5 bases from V and 9 bases from J, with 8 bases in between. Germline assignment: CDR1 MGHDK and CDR2 SYGVNS. This chain uses TRBV25-1 with TRBJ2-1; no definite D call. The sequencing input was peripheral blood. This receptor was taken from a woman aged 25 to 45 who had recovered from COVID-19. CDR3 loop: CASSKNTEQFF. CDR3 bases: TGTGCCAGCAGTAAGAACACTGAGCAGTTCTTC.